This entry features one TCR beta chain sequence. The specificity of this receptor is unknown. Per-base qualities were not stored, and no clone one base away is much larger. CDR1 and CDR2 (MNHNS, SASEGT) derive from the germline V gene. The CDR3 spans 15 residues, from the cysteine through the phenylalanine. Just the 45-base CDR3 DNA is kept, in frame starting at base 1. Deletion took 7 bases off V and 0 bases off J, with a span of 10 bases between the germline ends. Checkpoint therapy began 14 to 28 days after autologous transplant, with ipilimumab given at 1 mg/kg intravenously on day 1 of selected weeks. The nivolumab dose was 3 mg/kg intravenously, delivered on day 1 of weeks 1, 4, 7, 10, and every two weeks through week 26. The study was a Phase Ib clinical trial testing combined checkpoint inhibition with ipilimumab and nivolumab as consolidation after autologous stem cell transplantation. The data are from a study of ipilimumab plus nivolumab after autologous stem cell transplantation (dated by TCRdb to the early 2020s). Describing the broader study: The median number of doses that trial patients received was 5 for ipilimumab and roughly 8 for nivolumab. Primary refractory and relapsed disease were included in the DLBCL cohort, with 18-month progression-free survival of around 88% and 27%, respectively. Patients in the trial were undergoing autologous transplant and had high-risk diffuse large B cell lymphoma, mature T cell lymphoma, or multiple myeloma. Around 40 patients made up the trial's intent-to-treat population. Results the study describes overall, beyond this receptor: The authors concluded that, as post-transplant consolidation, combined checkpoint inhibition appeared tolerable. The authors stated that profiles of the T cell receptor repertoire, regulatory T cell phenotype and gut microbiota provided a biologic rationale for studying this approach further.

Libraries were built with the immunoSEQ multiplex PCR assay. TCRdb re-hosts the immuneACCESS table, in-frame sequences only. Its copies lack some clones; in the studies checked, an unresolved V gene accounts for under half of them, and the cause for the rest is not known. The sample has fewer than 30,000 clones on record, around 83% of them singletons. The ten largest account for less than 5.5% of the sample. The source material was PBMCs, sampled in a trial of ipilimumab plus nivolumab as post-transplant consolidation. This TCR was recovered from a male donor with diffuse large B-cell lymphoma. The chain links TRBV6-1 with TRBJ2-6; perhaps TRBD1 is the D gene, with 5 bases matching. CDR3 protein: CASTTASSGANVLTF. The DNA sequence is TGTGCCAGCACGACAGCGAGCTCTGGGGCCAACGTCCTGACTTTC.